This T cell receptor (beta chain) was recorded in a study of blood T cell repertoires in COVID-19. Trimming removed 9 bases from V and 2 bases from J; junction bases left unmatched: 12. CDR3 length: 16 residues. Germline assignment: CDR1 LNHDA and CDR2 SQIVND (reference sequence). Here immunoSEQ multiplex PCR was the method, and the copy in TCRdb shows in-frame clones only, minus some. Here the sample spans over 150,000 clones, around nine tenths being singletons. This TCR came from an elderly woman with COVID-19, enrolled during active disease. The rearrangement joins TRBV19 to TRBJ1-5; 8 positions agree with TRBD1. The sequencing sample was made of peripheral blood. DNA for the CDR3: TGTGCCAGCCACAGGGGGGGGAATTTGGGCAATCAGCCCCAGCATTTT. It encodes CASHRGGNLGNQPQHF.